These 19 T cell receptor beta chains share one sample of origin, sequenced in a study of human T cells and chemical hapten exposure. Time point: pre-sensitization, week 0. The sample's treatment: therapeutic diphenylcyclopropenone sensitization with weekly scalp DPC. TCRdb fed the RACE reads into MiXCR, producing one record per CDR3 protein. This table has roughly 100,000 distinct CDR3 sequences, approximately 10% appearing once. The sample was whole blood, taken in connection with sensitization to the hapten diphenylcyclopropenone (DPC). The receptors originated from a woman in her sixties or seventies with alopecia areata. Some clones in this sample may be carry-over from other donors' samples.

This clonotype was picked up many times. The chain joins TRBV7-9 to TRBJ2-3; either TRBD1 or TRBD2 may supply D (5 bases each). There are 15 residues in the CDR3. Germline loops: CDR1 SEHNR, CDR2 FQNEAQ (reference sequence). Trimming cost V 5 bases and J 1 base, with 13 bases left between them. CDR3 protein: CASSPAGTRTDTQYF. As DNA, the CDR3 is TGTGCCAGCAGCCCGGCAGGGACCCGCACAGATACGCAGTATTTT. The full variable domain, completed using reference TRBV7-9 and TRBJ2-3, is DTGVSQNPRHKITKRGQNVTFRCDPISEHNRLYWYRQTLGQGPEFLTYFQNEAQLEKSRLLSDRFSAERPKGSFSTLEIQRTEQGDSAMYLCASSPAGTRTDTQYFGPGTRLTVL.

The chain joins TRBV19 to TRBJ2-2; 8 positions agree with TRBD1. The germline gives CDR1 LNHDA, CDR2 SQIVND (reference sequence). CDR3 size: 15 residues. Trimming took 3 bases from V and 3 from J; bases not matched to a gene: 3. CDR3 DNA: TGTGCCAGTAGTATCAGGACAGGGTACACCGGGGAGCTGTTTTTT. Translated: CASSIRTGYTGELFF.

In its sample, this clonotype was seen many times. V gene TRBV4-2 combines with J gene TRBJ2-2; TRBD1 might be the D (5 bases). The CDR3 is 16 residues long. V was trimmed by 2 bases and J by 1 base, leaving 11 bases between them. Per the germline V gene, CDR1 is LGHNA and CDR2 is YNFKEQ. CDR3: CASSQRGHQNTGELFF. CDR3 DNA sequence: TGTGCCAGCAGCCAACGAGGACACCAGAACACCGGGGAGCTGTTTTTT.

This clonotype has at least ten counts. The gene calls are TRBV6-5 and TRBJ1-5, with a tentative D call TRBD1 (5 bases). Trimming took off 5 bases at V and 4 bases at J, with 15 bases between the two ends. Germline values: CDR1 MNHEY, CDR2 SVGAGI. This CDR3 comprises 15 residues. The CDR3 bases are TGTGCCAGCAGTCCCCGGACAACGGGGAATCAGCCCCAGCATTTT. Protein sequence: CASSPRTTGNQPQHF.

With respect to this clonotype: A single base separates this from a much larger clone, so it may be a read error. The V gene is TRBV4-1, the J gene TRBJ2-1; the D is unclear. Germline CDR1 MGHRA, CDR2 YSYEKL. The CDR3 has 16 residues. Trimming left V 2 bases short and J 0 bases short, with 11 bases between. The CDR3: CASSQPMRSSYNEQFF. CDR3 DNA: TGCGCCAGCAGCCAACCTATGAGGAGCTCCTACAATGAGCAGTTCTTC.

The chain links TRBV30 to TRBJ1-6; 10 bases match TRBD1. The CDR3 is 16 residues long. Germline CDR1 reads GTSNPN; CDR2 reads SVGIG (reference sequence). After removal of 7 bases from V and 0 bases from J, the junction contained 6 bases not matched to a gene. The chain's CDR3 is CASTRTGGSYNSPLHF. In nucleotides, the CDR3 is TGTGCCTCAACCCGGACAGGGGGCTCCTATAATTCACCCCTCCACTTT.

Details on this clonotype: A much larger clonotype is one base distant, so this may be a read error. CDR3 sequence (DNA): TGTGCCAGCTCACCACTGGAAGGAATCGACACTGAAGCTTACTTT. It specifies CASSPLEGIDTEAYF. This sequence joins TRBV18 and TRBJ1-1; D remains unclear. The germline V gene encodes CDR1 KGHSH and CDR2 LQKENI. The CDR3 length is 15 residues.

The chain combines TRBV30 with TRBJ1-1; D not certain. The CDR3 consists of 14 residues. V was trimmed by 2 bases and J by 2 bases, leaving 12 bases between them. CDR1 is GTSNPN and CDR2 is SVGIG in the germline V gene (reference sequence). CDR3 residues: CAWSLRVSNTEAFF. CDR3 DNA sequence: TGTGCCTGGAGTCTTAGGGTATCAAACACTGAAGCTTTCTTT.

This clonotype was seen a few times. J is TRBJ2-1 and V is TRBV20-1; maybe TRBD1 (6 bases). The CDR3 extends over 15 amino acids. CDR1 is DFQATT, CDR2 SNEGSKA, per germline (reference sequence). The germline V and J ends were trimmed by 2 bases and 2 bases, with 13 bases remaining between them. The CDR3 is CSARYDRQTYNEQFF. In nucleotides, the CDR3 is TGCAGTGCTAGATACGACAGGCAAACCTACAATGAGCAGTTCTTC.

The V call is TRBV19, the J call TRBJ1-5, with 8 nucleotides matching TRBD1. Germline V gene lookup returns CDR1 LNHDA and CDR2 SQIVND (reference sequence). Trimming took 4 bases from V and 7 from J; bases not matched to a gene: 12. This CDR3 is built from 16 residues. CDR3 nucleotides: TGTGCCAGTAGTACCCAGGGGGCGCTTTTAGAGCAGCCCCAGCATTTT. Translating gives CASSTQGALLEQPQHF.

This clonotype was seen many times. The chain couples TRBV7-2 to TRBJ1-5; D is ambiguous. CDR1 SGHTA and CDR2 FQGNSA come from the germline V gene. This CDR3 contains 13 residues. V dropped 2 bases and J dropped 3 bases, with 5 bases sitting between them. CDR3 bases: TGTGCCAGCAGCTTAAGGGTCAATCAGCCCCAGCATTTT. This sequence encodes CASSLRVNQPQHF.

This clonotype was counted between two and nine times. The genes are TRBV6-5 and TRBJ1-4; the match to TRBD1 covers 7 bases. The J segment lost 10 bases and the V segment lost 8 bases, leaving 19 bases of the junction unmatched. Germline V gene sequence: CDR1 MNHEY, CDR2 SVGAGI. The CDR3 totals 16 residues. The chain's CDR3 is CASSRAGGTDVSKLFF. The CDR3, as DNA: TGTGCCAGCTCCCGCGCAGGGGGGACGGACGTTTCAAAACTGTTTTTT.

The chain uses TRBV5-1 and TRBJ1-2; a weak D match, TRBD1 (5 bases). Trimming cost V 3 bases and J 5 bases, with 11 bases left between them. CDR3 length: 13 residues. Germline V gives CDR1 SGHRS, CDR2 YFSETQ. The CDR3 DNA reads TGCGCCAGCAGCTATGACAGCGATTATGGCTACACCTTC. Protein product: CASSYDSDYGYTF.

The chain recombines TRBV25-1 with TRBJ1-1, with D unresolved. The CDR3 is made up of 14 amino acids. The germline gives CDR1 MGHDK, CDR2 SYGVNS. Trimming removed 5 bases at V and 2 bases at J, with 12 bases between. CDR3 region: CASSPVGRNTEAFF. CDR3 bases: TGTGCCAGCAGTCCGGTGGGCCGCAACACTGAAGCTTTCTTT. Full variable domain (outside the CDR3, taken from reference TRBV25-1 and TRBJ1-1): EADIYQTPRYLVIGTGKKITLECSQTMGHDKMYWYQQDPGMELHLIHYSYGVNSTEKGDLSSESTVSRIRTEHFPLTLESARPSHTSQYLCASSPVGRNTEAFFGQGTRLTVV.

A few counts support this clonotype. The rearrangement links TRBV28 to TRBJ1-1; D is unresolved. Germline values: CDR1 MDHEN, CDR2 SYDVKM. The CDR3 totals 12 residues. Trimming shortened V by 3 bases and J by 0 bases, and 2 bases separated the two germline ends. The CDR3 DNA reads TGTGCCAGCAGTTTGTTGAACACTGAAGCTTTCTTT. Amino acids: CASSLLNTEAFF.

This clonotype was counted many times. The chain links TRBV7-3 to TRBJ1-1; D gene unclear. The CDR3 runs to 13 residues. The germline CDR1 and CDR2 sequences are SGHTA and FQGTGA. Trimming removed 5 bases from V and 0 bases from J, with 7 bases in between. Written as DNA, the CDR3 is TGTGCCAGCAGCCCAGACATGAACACTGAAGCTTTCTTT. It translates to CASSPDMNTEAFF. Looking up the rest from reference TRBV7-3 and TRBJ1-1 gives the full variable domain: GAGVSQTPSNKVTEKGKYVELRCDPISGHTALYWYRQSLGQGPEFLIYFQGTGAADDSGLPNDRFFAVRPEGSVSTLKIQRTERGDSAVYLCASSPDMNTEAFFGQGTRLTVV.

There are a few counts of this clonotype. This sequence joins TRBV29-1 and TRBJ2-7; D uncertain. The CDR3 consists of 12 residues. V shed 6 bases and J shed 0 bases, with 9 bases lying between them. Germline V lookup: CDR1 SQVTM, CDR2 ANQGSEA. CDR3 DNA sequence: TGCAGCGTCAGGCACAGCTCCTACGAGCAGTACTTC. This sequence encodes CSVRHSSYEQYF.

The chain links TRBV3-1 to TRBJ2-7, with TRBD1 matching over 8 bases. CDR3 length: 14 amino acids. Germline lookup yields CDR1 LGHDT and CDR2 YNNKEL (reference sequence). Germline trimming cut 4 bases from V and 3 bases from J; bases unmatched to any gene: 5. The CDR3 sequence: CASSLSRGHYEQYF. CDR3 nucleotides: TGTGCCAGCAGCCTCAGCAGGGGGCACTACGAGCAGTACTTC.

Many counts were recorded for this clonotype. V and J are TRBV7-9 and TRBJ2-3, with D hard to call. CDR3 length: 14 residues. The germline gives CDR1 SEHNR, CDR2 FQNEAQ (reference sequence). V dropped 1 base and J dropped 2 bases, with 7 bases sitting between them. CDR3: CASSLGLDTDTQYF. CDR3 sequence (DNA): TGTGCCAGCAGCTTAGGCCTGGACACAGATACGCAGTATTTT.